These T cell receptor beta chains were read from a single sample in a study of blood T cell repertoires in COVID-19. The assay was immunoSEQ multiplex PCR, and TCRdb's table has in-frame clones only and misses some. The data hold 45,000 to 60,000 clones, with more than 75% observed a single time. The specimen sequenced was peripheral blood. Receptor source: a man in his 60s with active or convalescent COVID-19. CDR3s include the opening cysteine and the closing phenylalanine or tryptophan. D genes are given only for firm matches. The size of a clone is reported for some rows only, either as once, few or many, or as a class for expanded clones.

abundance,v_gene,d_gene,j_gene,CDR3nt,CDR3aa
-,TRBV25-1,TRBD1,TRBJ2-7,TGTGCCAGCAGTGAGGGACAGGGGACCAACGAGCAGTACTTC,CASSEGQGTNEQYF
-,TRBV30,TRBD1,TRBJ1-2,TGTGCCTGGAGTTCACTGGACAGGCGTGGCTACACCTTC,CAWSSLDRRGYTF
few,TRBV7-9,TRBD2,TRBJ2-7,TGTGCCAGCAGCTTAACTAGCGGAAACTACGAGCAGTACTTC,CASSLTSGNYEQYF
-,TRBV5-6,TRBD1,TRBJ2-2,TGTGCCAGCAGCTTCTACGGACAGGGGGAATTCGGGGAGCTGTTTTTT,CASSFYGQGEFGELFF
-,TRBV2,TRBD1,TRBJ2-7,TGTGCCAGCAGTGGACAGGGTATGAACGAGCAGTACTTC,CASSGQGMNEQYF
-,TRBV29-1,-,TRBJ1-5,TGCAGCGTCCTAACGGATAGCCTAAATCAGCCCCAGCATTTT,CSVLTDSLNQPQHF
-,TRBV12-5,-,TRBJ1-1,TGTGCTAGTGGCCAAGGAATACACAAGGGACTCTTGACCATGAACACTGAAGCTTTCTTT,CASGQGIHKGLLTMNTEAFF
-,TRBV13,-,TRBJ2-1,TGTGCCAGCAGCTTCAGGGTCCCCCGGTATGAGCAGTTCTTC,CASSFRVPRYEQFF
-,TRBV18,TRBD1,TRBJ2-2,TGTGCCAGCTCACCTCAGGGACAGGGGGCGTCCGGGGAGCTGTTTTTT,CASSPQGQGASGELFF
-,TRBV30,TRBD1,TRBJ1-5,TGTGCCTGTTGGGACAGGGAAGGGCAGCCCCAGCATTTT,CACWDREGQPQHF
-,TRBV7-2,-,TRBJ1-2,TGTGCCAGCAGCGGCAGGGTCTATGGCTACACCTTC,CASSGRVYGYTF
-,TRBV11-3,-,TRBJ2-4,TGTGCCAGCAGCTCCGATACGAGCGAAAACATTCAGTACTTC,CASSSDTSENIQYF
-,TRBV19,TRBD1,TRBJ1-5,TGTGCCAGTAGTATCCAATTGGGACAGAGAGTCTTCAATCAGCCCCAGCATTTT,CASSIQLGQRVFNQPQHF
-,TRBV12-3/TRBV12-4,-,TRBJ1-2,TGTGCCAGCAGCTCACAGGGCCCCGATGGCTACACCTTC,CASSSQGPDGYTF
-,TRBV20-1,TRBD1,TRBJ2-1,TGCAGTGCTAGTGTGGACAGGGAAAGGGAGCAGTTCTTC,CSASVDREREQFF
-,TRBV6-5,TRBD1,TRBJ2-7,TGTGCCAGCAATCGGGACAGCCCCTACGAGCAGTACTTC,CASNRDSPYEQYF
once,TRBV3-1/TRBV3-2,TRBD1,TRBJ2-5,TGTGCCAGCAGCCAAGACGGTGGGGCAGGGGGCATGAGGGAGACCCAGTACTTC,CASSQDGGAGGMRETQYF
-,TRBV4-1,TRBD2,TRBJ2-4,TGCGCCAGCAGCCAAGGACTAGCGGGGGATAATCTAGCCAAAAACATTCAGTACTTC,CASSQGLAGDNLAKNIQYF
-,TRBV7-2,-,TRBJ2-5,TGTGCCAGCAGCTTAGTGGCTAGCACGGAAAAGACCCAGTACTTC,CASSLVASTEKTQYF
-,TRBV20-1,-,TRBJ1-3,TGCAGTGCTAGTCAGGGGTCCGGAAACACCATATATTTT,CSASQGSGNTIYF
-,TRBV5-6,-,TRBJ1-5,TGTGCCAGCAGCCTGAGCGGGGGCCACCAGCCCCAGCATTTT,CASSLSGGHQPQHF
-,TRBV29-1,-,TRBJ2-3,TGCAGCGTTGAACAGGGTATGGATACGCAGTATTTT,CSVEQGMDTQYF
-,TRBV12-3/TRBV12-4,TRBD1,TRBJ1-6,TGTGCCAGCAAGGGGACAGGGCTTTCACCCCTCCACTTT,CASKGTGLSPLHF
-,TRBV7-3,-,TRBJ2-3,TGTGCCAGCAGCTTAATGGCCCCAGATACGCAGTATTTT,CASSLMAPDTQYF
once,TRBV15,TRBD1,TRBJ1-1,TGTGCCACCAGCGGGAACAGGGGGCTTACTGAAGCTTTCTTT,CATSGNRGLTEAFF
-,TRBV28,-,TRBJ2-3,TGTGCCAGCAGTTTGGGTCCCAGGGATGTCTCGTATTTT,CASSLGPRDVSYF
-,TRBV10-3,TRBD1,TRBJ2-7,TGTGCCATCAGTGAGGGACAGGGGTCCTACGAGCAGTACTTC,CAISEGQGSYEQYF
-,TRBV10-3,-,TRBJ2-5,TGTGCCACCGCCGAGGGGGGGGGCCGCGAGGAGACCCAGTACTTC,CATAEGGGREETQYF
-,TRBV7-2,-,TRBJ2-2,TGTGCCAGCAGCTTAGTGTCCGCGGAACGCGGGGAGCTGTTTTTT,CASSLVSAERGELFF
-,TRBV7-9,-,TRBJ1-2,TGTGCCAGCAGCTTAGAAAACATCAGGGGCTACACCTTC,CASSLENIRGYTF
-,TRBV24-1,TRBD1,TRBJ2-5,TGTGCCACCAGTGATGGGACAGGGGGCTTGAAGACCCAGTACTTC,CATSDGTGGLKTQYF
-,TRBV28,-,TRBJ2-7,TGTGCCAGTATTCCGGCAGGGGCGTCCTACGAGCAGTACTTC,CASIPAGASYEQYF
once,TRBV7-9,-,TRBJ2-2,TGTGCCAGCAGCCAAGGGGGGGCGACCGGGGAGCTGTTTTTT,CASSQGGATGELFF
-,TRBV7-9,-,TRBJ1-4,TGTGCCAGCAGCTTGCGGGGTTCGGGGGAAGAAAAACTGTTTTTT,CASSLRGSGEEKLFF
-,TRBV5-1,TRBD2,TRBJ2-3,TGCGCCAGCAGCTTGGGACTAGCGGGCTCAGATACGCAGTATTTT,CASSLGLAGSDTQYF
-,TRBV11-3,-,TRBJ2-7,TGTGCCAGCAGCCACGGACCGGGGTCCAACGAGCAGTACTTC,CASSHGPGSNEQYF
-,TRBV4-2,-,TRBJ2-1,TGTGCCAGCAGCCAAGATAACTTTGTTTTTGAGCAGTTCTTC,CASSQDNFVFEQFF
-,TRBV6-5,-,TRBJ1-1,TGTGCCAGCAGGGGGACATCCCCTGGAGCTTTCTTT,CASRGTSPGAFF
-,TRBV11-2,TRBD1,TRBJ1-1,TGTGCCAGCAGCTTAGGGAGACAGGGAGGTCCTGAAGCTTTCTTT,CASSLGRQGGPEAFF
once,TRBV28,TRBD2,TRBJ2-1,TGTGCCAGCAGCTCCCCCCCCAGCGGGGGGGCGGCTGAGCAGTTCTTC,CASSSPPSGGAAEQFF
once,TRBV9,-,TRBJ1-1,TGTGCCAGCAGCGTAGGGGGCGGTAGGCAGAGCACTGAAGCTTTCTTT,CASSVGGGRQSTEAFF
-,TRBV4-1,TRBD1,TRBJ2-5,TGCGCCAGCAGCCATCCAAGGACAGGGGCAGAGACCCAGTACTTC,CASSHPRTGAETQYF
-,TRBV4-3,-,TRBJ2-7,TGCGCCAGCAGCTTACAGGAGTACGGCTACGAGCAGTACTTC,CASSLQEYGYEQYF
-,TRBV27,TRBD1,TRBJ2-3,TGTGCCAGCAGTCGCCAGACAGGGGGCATCACAAGTACGCAGTATTTT,CASSRQTGGITSTQYF
-,TRBV6-5,TRBD1,TRBJ2-7,TGTGCCAGCAGAAGACAGGGGAGAACTTACGAGCAGTACTTC,CASRRQGRTYEQYF
-,TRBV18,-,TRBJ1-4,TGTGCCAGCTCACCACCCTTCCCAACTAATGAAAAACTGTTTTTT,CASSPPFPTNEKLFF
few,TRBV2,-,TRBJ2-7,TGTGCGCTCAGGGCTTACGAGCAGTACTTC,CALRAYEQYF
once,TRBV5-5,-,TRBJ2-1,TGTGCCAGCAGCTTGGATGCGAGCTCCTACAATGAGCAGTTCTTC,CASSLDASSYNEQFF
-,TRBV7-8,-,TRBJ1-2,TGTGCCAGCAGCGTTCTATCCGGACAGAATGGCTACACCTTC,CASSVLSGQNGYTF
-,TRBV7-9,-,TRBJ2-1,TGTGCCAGCAGCTTAAGGAGTATAGACTCCTACAATGAGCAGTTCTTC,CASSLRSIDSYNEQFF
-,TRBV5-4,-,TRBJ1-2,TGTGCCAGCAGCCTGCCATCGGACTATGGCTACACCTTC,CASSLPSDYGYTF
-,TRBV10-2,TRBD2,TRBJ2-5,TGCGCCAGCAGGGTGGGGGGGGTCGAGACCCAGTACTTC,CASRVGGVETQYF